One sample yielded the 8 T cell receptor beta chains listed below, sequenced in a study of chemoradiotherapy in HPV16-positive cancers (dated by TCRdb to between 2022 and 2023). The library was produced with the immunoSEQ multiplex PCR assay. In TCRdb, the immuneACCESS table is reduced to in-frame sequences with V and J assigned. These tables do not hold every clone; where another copy was compared, an unresolved V gene accounts for under half, and the others remain unexplained. The sample records 8,500 to 10,000 clones, more than 75% of which are singletons. The ten top clones hold approximately 11% of the sample. The sample was gathered from a patient who underwent chemoradiotherapy. These receptors came from a human donor with HPV-associated anogenital cancer.

The rearrangement uses TRBV7-3 and TRBJ2-3, with 11 bases matching TRBD2. The CDR3 extends over 16 amino acids. Germline CDR1 SGHTA, CDR2 FQGTGA. J gave up 4 bases and V 5 bases, and 8 bases lay outside the gene matches. Written as DNA, the CDR3 is TGTGCCAGCAGCGAATATAGCGGGGGGGCCGCAGATACGCAGTATTTT. It translates to CASSEYSGGAADTQYF. The variable domain in full, completed from reference TRBV7-3 and TRBJ2-3, reads GAGVSQTPSNKVTEKGKYVELRCDPISGHTALYWYRQSLGQGPEFLIYFQGTGAADDSGLPNDRFFAVRPEGSVSTLKIQRTERGDSAVYLCASSEYSGGAADTQYFGPGTRLTVL.

The chain employs TRBV10-3 and TRBJ2-2, with a possible D match to TRBD1 (5 bases). The germline CDR1 and CDR2 sequences are ENHRY and SYGVKD. The CDR3 is 16 amino acids. V was shortened by 0 bases and J by 0 bases, with 8 bases between the two germline ends. The CDR3 region has the DNA TGTGCCATCAGTGAGTCGAGCAGGGCGAACACCGGGGAGCTGTTTTTT. Translation: CAISESSRANTGELFF.

A single count supports this clone. The chain couples TRBV15 to TRBJ2-1; no firm D call. V lost 1 base to trimming and J lost 7 bases, with 8 bases between them. The germline V gene has CDR1 LNHNV and CDR2 YYDKDF (reference sequence). The CDR3 sequence is 13 residues long. The CDR3, as DNA: TGTGCCACCAGCAGAGTTGGGGTAAATGAGCAGTTCTTC. It specifies CATSRVGVNEQFF. Complete variable domain (other parts from reference TRBV15 and TRBJ2-1): DAMVIQNPRYQVTQFGKPVTLSCSQTLNHNVMYWYQQKSSQAPKLLFHYYDKDFNNEADTPDNFQSRRPNTSFCFLDIRSPGLGDTAMYLCATSRVGVNEQFFGPGTRLTVL.

This sequence joins TRBV6-6 and TRBJ2-7; D is possibly TRBD1 (6 bases). The CDR3 spans 12 residues. The V end lost 11 bases, the J end lost 7 bases, and 18 bases lay between the germline ends. The germline CDR1 and CDR2 sequences are MNHNY and SVGAGI (reference sequence). The CDR3 loop reads CASRLTGREQYF. As DNA, the CDR3 is TGTGCCTCCCGACTTACAGGGCGTGAGCAGTACTTC.

The chain carries TRBV7-3 and TRBJ2-7, with a possible D match to TRBD2 (6 bases). V was trimmed by 1 base and J by 3 bases, leaving 13 bases between them. The length of the CDR3 is 15 residues. CDR1 and CDR2 (germline): SGHTA, FQGTGA. In DNA form, the CDR3 reads TGTGCCAGCAGCTTAAGGCCCGGGACTGGCTACGAGCAGTACTTC. Protein: CASSLRPGTGYEQYF. Using reference TRBV7-3 and TRBJ2-7 for the parts outside the CDR3, the full variable domain is GAGVSQTPSNKVTEKGKYVELRCDPISGHTALYWYRQSLGQGPEFLIYFQGTGAADDSGLPNDRFFAVRPEGSVSTLKIQRTERGDSAVYLCASSLRPGTGYEQYFGPGTRLTVT.

This rearrangement joins TRBV7-9 to TRBJ1-4, with 8 positions matching TRBD1. Germline V CDR1 and CDR2: SEHNR, FQNEAQ (reference sequence). The CDR3 is 14 residues long. The ends lost 2 bases at V and 8 bases at J; junction bases unmatched: 4. CDR3 residues: CASSLRTGREKLFF. The CDR3 DNA sequence: TGTGCCAGCAGCTTACGGACAGGGAGGGAAAAACTGTTTTTT.

The rearrangement joins TRBV11-3 to TRBJ1-1; no firm D call. With 5 bases removed from V and 5 bases from J, the gap between germline ends came to 15 bases. The CDR3 length is 14 residues. Germline values: CDR1 SGHNT, CDR2 YENEEA. CDR3 residues: CASSLGGGVTEAFF. CDR3 coding DNA: TGTGCCAGCAGCCTAGGAGGAGGTGTTACTGAAGCTTTCTTT. The full variable domain, completed using reference TRBV11-3 and TRBJ1-1, is EAGVVQSPRYKIIEKKQPVAFWCNPISGHNTLYWYLQNLGQGPELLIRYENEEAVDDSQLPKDRFSAERLKGVDSTLKIQPAELGDSAVYLCASSLGGGVTEAFFGQGTRLTVV.

The V call is TRBV7-9, the J call TRBJ2-5, with 12 positions matching TRBD2. Germline assignment: CDR1 SEHNR and CDR2 FQNEAQ (reference sequence). The V and J ends lost 7 bases and 9 bases, in that order; junction bases with no gene match: 9. CDR3 length equals 14 residues. For the CDR3, the DNA is TGTGCCAGCACCTGGACTAGCGGGGCCTCGGCCCAGTACTTC. Its translation: CASTWTSGASAQYF.